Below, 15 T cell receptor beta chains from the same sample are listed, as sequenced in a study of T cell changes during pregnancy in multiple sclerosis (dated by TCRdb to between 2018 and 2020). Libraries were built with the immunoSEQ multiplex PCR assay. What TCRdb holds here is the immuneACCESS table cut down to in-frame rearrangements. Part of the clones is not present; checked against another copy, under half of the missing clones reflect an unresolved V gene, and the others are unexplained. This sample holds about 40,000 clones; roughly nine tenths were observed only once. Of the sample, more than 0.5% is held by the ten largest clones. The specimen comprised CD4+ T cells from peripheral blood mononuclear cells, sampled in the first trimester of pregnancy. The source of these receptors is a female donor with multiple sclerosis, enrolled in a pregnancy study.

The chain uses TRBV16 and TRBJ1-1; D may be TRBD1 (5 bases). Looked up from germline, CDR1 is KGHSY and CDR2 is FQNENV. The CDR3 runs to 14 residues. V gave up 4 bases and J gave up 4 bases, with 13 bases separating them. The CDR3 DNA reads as TGTGCCAGCAGCCCCCGGGGGGGGGTCACTGAAGCTTTCTTT. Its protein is CASSPRGGVTEAFF.

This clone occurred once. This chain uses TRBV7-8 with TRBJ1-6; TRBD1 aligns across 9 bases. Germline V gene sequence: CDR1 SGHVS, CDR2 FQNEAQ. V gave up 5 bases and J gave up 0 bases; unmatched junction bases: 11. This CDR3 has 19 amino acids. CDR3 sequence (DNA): TGTGCCAGCAGCCCCAGACCCGGGACAGGGAGCTCCTATAATTCACCCCTCCACTTT. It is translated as CASSPRPGTGSSYNSPLHF.

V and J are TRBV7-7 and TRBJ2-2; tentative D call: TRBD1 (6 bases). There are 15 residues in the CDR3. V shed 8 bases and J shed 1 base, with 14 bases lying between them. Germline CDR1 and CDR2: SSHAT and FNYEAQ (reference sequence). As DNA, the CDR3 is TGTGCCAGCCAAGCAGGGGTGAGGAACACCGGGGAGCTGTTTTTT. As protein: CASQAGVRNTGELFF.

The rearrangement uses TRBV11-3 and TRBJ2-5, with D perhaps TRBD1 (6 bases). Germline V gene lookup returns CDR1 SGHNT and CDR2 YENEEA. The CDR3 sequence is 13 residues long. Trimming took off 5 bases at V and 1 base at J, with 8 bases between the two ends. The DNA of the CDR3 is TGTGCCAGCAGCAGGACAGTCCAAGAGACCCAGTACTTC. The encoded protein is CASSRTVQETQYF.

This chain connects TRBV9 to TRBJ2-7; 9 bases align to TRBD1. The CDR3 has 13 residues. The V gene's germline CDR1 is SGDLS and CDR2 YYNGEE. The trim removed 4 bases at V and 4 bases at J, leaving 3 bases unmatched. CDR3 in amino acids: CASSPGTGYEQYF. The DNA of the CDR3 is TGTGCCAGCAGCCCCGGGACAGGGTACGAGCAGTACTTC.

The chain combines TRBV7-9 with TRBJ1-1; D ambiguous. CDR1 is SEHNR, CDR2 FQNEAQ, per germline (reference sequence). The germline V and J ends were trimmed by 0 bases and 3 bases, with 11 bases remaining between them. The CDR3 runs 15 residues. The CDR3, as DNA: TGTGCCAGCAGCTTAGCGGCCCATCGGGACACTGAAGCTTTCTTT. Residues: CASSLAAHRDTEAFF.

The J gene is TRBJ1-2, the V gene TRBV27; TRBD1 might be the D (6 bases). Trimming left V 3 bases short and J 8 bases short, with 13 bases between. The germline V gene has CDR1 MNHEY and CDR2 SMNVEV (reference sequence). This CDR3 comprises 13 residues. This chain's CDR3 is CASSFDRKLGYTF. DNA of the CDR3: TGTGCCAGCAGTTTTGACAGGAAACTGGGCTACACCTTC.

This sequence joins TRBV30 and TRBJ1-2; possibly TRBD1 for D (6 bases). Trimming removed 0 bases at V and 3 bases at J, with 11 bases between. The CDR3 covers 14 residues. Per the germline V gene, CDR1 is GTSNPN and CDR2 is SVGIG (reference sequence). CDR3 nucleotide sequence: TGTGCCTGGAGTGTATGGGAGGGGGACTATGGCTACACCTTC. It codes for CAWSVWEGDYGYTF.

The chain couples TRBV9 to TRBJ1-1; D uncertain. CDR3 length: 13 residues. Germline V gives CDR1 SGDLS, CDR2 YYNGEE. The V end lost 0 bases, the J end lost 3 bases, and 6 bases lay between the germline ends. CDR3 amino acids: CASSVASDTEAFF. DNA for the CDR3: TGTGCCAGCAGCGTAGCTTCCGACACTGAAGCTTTCTTT.

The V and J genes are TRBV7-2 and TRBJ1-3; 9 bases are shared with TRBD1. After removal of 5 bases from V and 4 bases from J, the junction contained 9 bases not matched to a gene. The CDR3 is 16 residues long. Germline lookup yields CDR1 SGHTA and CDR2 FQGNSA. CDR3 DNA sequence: TGTGCCAGCAGCACCCAACAGGGGGCATCAGGAAACACCATATATTTT. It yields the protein CASSTQQGASGNTIYF.

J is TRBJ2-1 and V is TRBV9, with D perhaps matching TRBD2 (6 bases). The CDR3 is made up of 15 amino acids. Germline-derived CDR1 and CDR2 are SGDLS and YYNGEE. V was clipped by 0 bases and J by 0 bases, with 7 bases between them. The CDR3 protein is CASSVVGSSYNEQFF. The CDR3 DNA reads TGTGCCAGCAGCGTAGTCGGGAGCTCCTACAATGAGCAGTTCTTC.

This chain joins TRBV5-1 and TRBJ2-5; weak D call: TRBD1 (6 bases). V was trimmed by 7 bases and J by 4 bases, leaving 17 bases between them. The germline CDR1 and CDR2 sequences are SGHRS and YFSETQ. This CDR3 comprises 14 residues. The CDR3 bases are TGCGCCAGCCGAGGGACAACAACTTTAGAGACCCAGTACTTC. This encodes CASRGTTTLETQYF.

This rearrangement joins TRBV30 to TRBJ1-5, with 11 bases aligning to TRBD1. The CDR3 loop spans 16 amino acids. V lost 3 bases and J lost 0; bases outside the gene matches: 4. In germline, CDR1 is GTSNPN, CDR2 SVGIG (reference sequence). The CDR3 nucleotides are TGTGCCTGGAGCGGGGACAGGGGGAATAGCAATCAGCCCCAGCATTTT. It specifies CAWSGDRGNSNQPQHF.

The CDR3 sequence is CASSLTVPVDSYEQYF. The DNA of the CDR3 is TGTGCCAGCAGCTTAACAGTCCCTGTAGACTCCTACGAGCAGTACTTC. The rearrangement uses TRBV7-3 and TRBJ2-7; no clear D gene. The CDR3 is 16 amino acids. V was pared by 0 bases and J by 0 bases, with 12 bases between. Germline loops: CDR1 SGHTA, CDR2 FQGTGA.

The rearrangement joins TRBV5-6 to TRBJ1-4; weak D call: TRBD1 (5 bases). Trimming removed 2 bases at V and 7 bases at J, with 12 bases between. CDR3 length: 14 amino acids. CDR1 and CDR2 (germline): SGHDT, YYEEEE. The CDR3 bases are TGTGCCAGCAGCTTCGTACCGGGACTTGAAAAACTGTTTTTT. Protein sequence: CASSFVPGLEKLFF.